Given below is one T cell receptor beta chain in context. Profiling relied on immunoSEQ multiplex PCR, and the TCRdb table lists in-frame clones only, not all of them. The data hold around 30,000 clones, with over 85% observed a single time. These data originate in a study of control samples from healthy donors and cancer patients. V was pared by 4 bases and J by 4 bases, with 19 bases between. CDR3 length: 16 residues. Per the germline V gene, CDR1 is SGHTA and CDR2 is FQGTGA. The rearrangement links TRBV7-3 to TRBJ1-1, with D perhaps TRBD1 (6 bases). Sequenced material: PBMCs. This TCR came from a man between 35 and 55 years old with colorectal cancer. CDR3 region: CASSSSYPGAGTEAFF. DNA for the CDR3: TGTGCCAGCAGCTCATCGTATCCGGGGGCGGGCACTGAAGCTTTCTTT.